A single sample gave rise to the 20 T cell receptor beta chains below, sequenced in a study of T cell changes during pregnancy in multiple sclerosis (dated by TCRdb to about 2019). The protocol used for the library was the immunoSEQ multiplex PCR assay. TCRdb carries this immuneACCESS record with in-frame sequences only. Its versions omit some clonotypes, under half of them owing to an unresolved V gene in the studies checked, with the rest unexplained. In this sample the table shows under 65,000 clones, around 92% of which occur a single time. Together, the top ten hold about 0.6% of the sample. Material: CD4+ T cells from peripheral blood mononuclear cells, obtained after pregnancy. The receptors were gathered from a female donor with multiple sclerosis, enrolled in a pregnancy study.

The CDR3 sequence is CASSISVRGGPGTDTQYF. CDR3 coding DNA: TGTGCCAGTAGTATCAGTGTGCGGGGGGGCCCCGGCACAGATACGCAGTATTTT. The genes are TRBV19 and TRBJ2-3; 9 bases agree with TRBD2. The CDR3 is made up of 18 amino acids. V trimming: 3 bases; J trimming: 1 base; junction bases outside the gene matches: 11. The germline V gene encodes CDR1 LNHDA and CDR2 SQIVND (reference sequence).

V is TRBV7-2 and J is TRBJ1-3; no reliable D call. The CDR3 sequence is 14 residues long. Germline-derived CDR1 and CDR2 are SGHTA and FQGNSA. Deletions cut 7 bases from V and 1 base from J, with 11 bases between. The CDR3 DNA is TGTGCCAGCACCGTGGCTCGATCTGGAAACACCATATATTTT. This translates into CASTVARSGNTIYF. Full variable domain (rest looked up from reference TRBV7-2 and TRBJ1-3): GAGVSQSPSNKVTEKGKDVELRCDPISGHTALYWYRQSLGQGLEFLIYFQGNSAPDKSGLPSDRFSAERTGGSVSTLTIQRTQQEDSAVYLCASTVARSGNTIYFGEGSWLTVV.

This chain links TRBV2 with TRBJ2-5, with D maybe TRBD2 (6 bases). CDR1 is SNHLY and CDR2 is FYNNEI in the germline V gene. V lost 3 bases and J lost 2, with 10 bases in between. CDR3 length: 14 amino acids. CDR3 coding DNA: TGTGCCAGCAGTGATTGGGACTCTCAAGAGACCCAGTACTTC. Its translation: CASSDWDSQETQYF.

V usage is TRBV25-1 and J usage is TRBJ1-6, with 9 bases that match TRBD1. Trimming removed 4 bases from V and 5 bases from J; junction bases left unmatched: 6. Germline assignment: CDR1 MGHDK and CDR2 SYGVNS. This CDR3 is built from 16 residues. The CDR3 sequence is CASSAPQGADNSPLHF. The CDR3 DNA reads TGTGCCAGCAGTGCCCCACAGGGGGCGGATAATTCACCCCTCCACTTT. The whole variable domain, filled in from reference TRBV25-1 and TRBJ1-6, reads EADIYQTPRYLVIGTGKKITLECSQTMGHDKMYWYQQDPGMELHLIHYSYGVNSTEKGDLSSESTVSRIRTEHFPLTLESARPSHTSQYLCASSAPQGADNSPLHFGNGTRLTVT.

The chain employs TRBV5-5 and TRBJ1-2; the D is unclear. Trimming shortened V by 2 bases and J by 5 bases, and 10 bases separated the two germline ends. The CDR3 length is 13 residues. Looked up from germline, CDR1 is SGHKS and CDR2 is YYEKEE (reference sequence). The CDR3 region is CASSLSDSYGYTF. In nucleotides, the CDR3 is TGTGCCAGCAGCTTATCGGACTCTTATGGCTACACCTTC.

The chain is built from TRBV5-8 and TRBJ2-1, with 9 bases aligning to TRBD2. J gave up 9 bases and V 2 bases, and 9 bases lay outside the gene matches. The CDR3 runs 15 residues. Germline CDR1 and CDR2: SGHTS and YDEGEE. The CDR3 sequence: CASSFLAGMGGEQFF. The CDR3 DNA reads as TGTGCCAGCAGCTTCCTAGCGGGGATGGGCGGTGAGCAGTTCTTC.

The chain combines TRBV27 with TRBJ1-4; possible D gene TRBD1, 6 bases. Deletions cut 0 bases from V and 7 bases from J, with 15 bases between. CDR3 length: 16 amino acids. From germline, CDR1 is MNHEY and CDR2 SMNVEV (reference sequence). The chain's CDR3 is CASSLSRGFRSEKLFF. In DNA, the CDR3 is TGTGCCAGCAGTTTATCTAGGGGGTTTAGAAGTGAAAAACTGTTTTTT.

This clone was counted once. This chain uses TRBV4-3 with TRBJ2-5, with TRBD1 matching 8 bases. With V trimmed by 4 bases and J by 4 bases, 8 bases remained unmatched. Germline CDR1 and CDR2: LGHNA and YSLEER. The CDR3 spans 15 residues. The CDR3 region has the DNA TGCGCCAGCAGCCTGCGGATCGACAGGGGAGAGACCCAGTACTTC. Translated: CASSLRIDRGETQYF.

J is TRBJ2-5 and V is TRBV7-8; D remains unclear. V lost 5 bases, J lost 4 bases, and 5 bases lay in between. CDR3 size: 11 residues. Per the germline V gene, CDR1 is SGHVS and CDR2 is FQNEAQ. The CDR3 DNA is TGTGCCAGCAGCACAACAGAGACCCAGTACTTC. Translation: CASSTTETQYF. Complete variable domain (other parts from reference TRBV7-8 and TRBJ2-5): GAGVSQSPRYKVAKRGQDVALRCDPISGHVSLFWYQQALGQGPEFLTYFQNEAQLDKSGLPSDRFFAERPEGSVSTLKIQRTQQEDSAVYLCASSTTETQYFGPGTRLLVL.

The V call is TRBV5-1, the J call TRBJ2-3, with no clear D. Trimming shortened V by 7 bases and J by 2 bases, and 8 bases separated the two germline ends. The CDR3 contains 12 residues. In germline, CDR1 is SGHRS, CDR2 YFSETQ. The CDR3 sequence: CASATTTDTQYF. In DNA, the CDR3 is TGCGCCAGCGCGACAACCACAGATACGCAGTATTTT.

The gene calls are TRBV29-1 and TRBJ1-2; 9 bases fit TRBD1. V lost 1 base, J lost 3 bases, and 9 bases stayed unmatched. From germline, CDR1 is SQVTM and CDR2 ANQGSEA. The CDR3 is 16 amino acids. CDR3 sequence (DNA): TGCAGCGTTGAAGCGTGGGGGGGACAGGGTGACTATGGCTACACCTTC. Its translation: CSVEAWGGQGDYGYTF.

The chain uses TRBV19 and TRBJ2-5; D possibly corresponds to TRBD1 (6 bases). Germline CDR1 is LNHDA and CDR2 is SQIVND (reference sequence). CDR3 length: 15 amino acids. Trimming pared 4 bases from V and 5 bases from J, leaving 17 bases between. The CDR3 nucleotides are TGTGCCAGTAGTAAACAGGGATTTAATAGGGAGACCCAGTACTTC. Its translation is CASSKQGFNRETQYF.

The chain combines TRBV25-1 with TRBJ2-1; TRBD2 might be the D (5 bases). CDR1 MGHDK and CDR2 SYGVNS come from the germline V gene. Trimming took 3 bases from V and 4 from J, leaving 10 bases between them. This CDR3 has 14 residues. The CDR3 coding sequence is TGTGCCAGCAGTGAGGCGGGCGGATACAATGAGCAGTTCTTC. This sequence encodes CASSEAGGYNEQFF.

The J gene is TRBJ1-2, the V gene TRBV7-9; weak D call: TRBD1 (5 bases). V was shortened by 3 bases and J by 2 bases, with 7 bases between the two germline ends. This CDR3 contains 13 residues. Germline CDR1 is SEHNR and CDR2 is FQNEAQ (reference sequence). CDR3 nucleotide sequence: TGTGCCAGCAGCTTTTACAGGAACTATGGCTACACCTTC. Protein sequence: CASSFYRNYGYTF.

The J gene is TRBJ1-1, the V gene TRBV11-3, with D maybe TRBD1 (5 bases). The CDR3 spans 16 residues. Germline CDR1 SGHNT, CDR2 YENEEA. V was shortened by 2 bases and J by 3 bases, with 16 bases between the two germline ends. Here the CDR3 reads CASSLSAGGGYTEAFF. CDR3 nucleotides: TGTGCCAGCAGCTTATCAGCCGGGGGAGGGTACACTGAAGCTTTCTTT.

This clone turned up a few times. The chain recombines TRBV4-2 with TRBJ2-7; 7 bases line up with TRBD1. This CDR3 has 15 amino acids. Germline V gene lookup returns CDR1 LGHNA and CDR2 YNFKEQ. Trimming took 0 bases from V and 3 from J; bases not matched to a gene: 5. The CDR3 bases are TGTGCCAGCAGCCAAGATGCTGACAGGGACTACGAGCAGTACTTC. It specifies CASSQDADRDYEQYF.

This sequence joins TRBV15 and TRBJ1-6; D is possibly TRBD1 (6 bases). V lost 0 bases to trimming and J lost 10 bases, with 19 bases between them. The CDR3 has 17 amino acids. Germline CDR1 and CDR2: LNHNV and YYDKDF (reference sequence). The CDR3 reads CATSRDLVAGERSPLHF. For the CDR3, the DNA is TGTGCCACCAGCAGAGATCTCGTCGCAGGGGAAAGGTCACCCCTCCACTTT.

V and J are TRBV6-1 and TRBJ2-7; no reliable D call. Trimming removed 6 bases at V and 2 bases at J, with 8 bases between. The CDR3 totals 12 residues. CDR1 MNHNS and CDR2 SASEGT come from the germline V gene. The CDR3 DNA sequence: TGTGCCAGCAGCCCCCCGGCCTACGAGCAGTACTTC. This encodes CASSPPAYEQYF.

The V gene is TRBV5-6, the J gene TRBJ1-2, with TRBD1 as a possible D gene (6 bases). Trimming removed 2 bases at V and 3 bases at J, with 17 bases between. There are 16 residues in the CDR3. Looked up from germline, CDR1 is SGHDT and CDR2 is YYEEEE. CDR3 loop: CASSFGLTGPHYGYTF. The DNA of the CDR3 is TGTGCCAGCAGCTTCGGTCTGACAGGCCCTCACTATGGCTACACCTTC.

V usage is TRBV7-3 and J usage is TRBJ1-2; unclear D gene. The germline V gene has CDR1 SGHTA and CDR2 FQGTGA. V lost 3 bases and J 3 bases, leaving 11 bases between the germline ends. The CDR3 runs 14 residues. CDR3 bases: TGTGCCAGCAGCTTGGGTAACAGAGACTATGGCTACACCTTC. It codes for CASSLGNRDYGYTF.